The rows below give T cell receptor beta chains drawn from one sample of a study of regulatory T cells in long-lasting Graves disease. From the multiplex PCR reads, TCRdb called clonotypes with MiXCR, one entry per CDR3 protein. The profile shows 360,000 or so distinct CDR3 sequences, roughly 24% of them singletons. The sample here was peripheral blood mononuclear cells (PBMCs), taken when the disease was refractory, from a patient treated with antithyroid drugs. All receptors come from a woman in her thirties or forties with Graves disease. CDR3s include the opening cysteine and the closing phenylalanine or tryptophan. A D gene is named only where the DNA matches it firmly. The size entry is marked missing in some rows and otherwise reads once, few, many or a size class.

J: TRBJ2-7; size: many; V: TRBV2; D: TRBD1; length: 14; CDR3: CASRWDRMSYEQYF; DNA: TGTGCCAGCAGATGGGACAGGATGTCCTACGAGCAGTACTTC
J: TRBJ2-7; size: NA; V: TRBV3-1; D: TRBD1; length: 16; CDR3: CASSFGDGTGAYEQYF; DNA: TGTGCCAGCAGCTTCGGAGACGGGACAGGGGCCTACGAGCAGTACTTC
J: TRBJ2-7; size: NA; V: TRBV7-9; D: NA; length: 13; CDR3: CASSFRLDTEQYF; DNA: TGTGCCAGCAGCTTTCGCCTAGACACCGAGCAGTACTTC
J: TRBJ2-5; size: many; V: TRBV28; D: NA; length: 15; CDR3: CASSLVGENQETQYF; DNA: TGTGCCAGCAGTTTGGTCGGTGAAAACCAAGAGACCCAGTACTTC
J: TRBJ2-7; size: many; V: TRBV6-5; D: NA; length: 14; CDR3: CASSSPGLSYEQYF; DNA: TGTGCCAGCAGTTCCCCAGGGCTATCCTACGAGCAGTACTTC
J: TRBJ2-2; size: many; V: TRBV20-1; D: NA; length: 16; CDR3: CSARDGLRGDTGELFF; DNA: TGCAGTGCCAGAGATGGGCTAAGGGGGGACACCGGGGAGCTGTTTTTT
J: TRBJ1-2; size: many; V: TRBV14; D: TRBD1; length: 17; CDR3: CASSAITGTGDNYGYTF; DNA: TGTGCCAGCAGCGCAATTACCGGGACAGGGGACAACTATGGCTACACCTTC
J: TRBJ1-2; size: NA; V: TRBV29-1; D: TRBD1; length: 20; CDR3: CSVEVVQETRDSKLNYGYTF; DNA: TGCAGCGTTGAAGTTGTCCAGGAAACCCGGGACAGCAAACTTAACTATGGCTACACCTTC
J: TRBJ1-4; size: many; V: TRBV28; D: NA; length: 18; CDR3: CASSSNPGQLGPNEKLFF; DNA: TGTGCCAGCAGTTCTAATCCGGGACAACTAGGTCCCAATGAAAAACTGTTTTTT
J: TRBJ2-7; size: many; V: TRBV28; D: NA; length: 13; CDR3: CASSSAGLRTEYF; DNA: TGTGCCAGCAGCTCGGCCGGCCTAAGGACTGAGTACTTC
J: TRBJ2-2; size: many; V: TRBV10-3; D: NA; length: 11; CDR3: CATQGAGELFF; DNA: TGTGCCACACAGGGAGCCGGGGAGCTGTTTTTT
J: TRBJ2-7; size: many; V: TRBV11-2; D: NA; length: 13; CDR3: CASSLDRAYEQYF; DNA: TGTGCCAGCAGCTTGGACAGAGCCTACGAGCAGTACTTC
J: TRBJ2-5; size: many; V: TRBV7-8; D: TRBD2; length: 15; CDR3: CASRFASGRWGTQYF; DNA: TGTGCCAGCAGATTCGCTAGCGGGAGGTGGGGGACCCAGTACTTC
J: TRBJ2-7; size: NA; V: TRBV6-1; D: NA; length: 13; CDR3: CASSVGILYEQYF; DNA: TGTGCCAGCAGTGTGGGGATCCTCTACGAGCAGTACTTC
J: TRBJ2-7; size: many; V: TRBV11-2; D: NA; length: 15; CDR3: CASSLGLTTTYEQYF; DNA: TGTGCCAGCAGCCTTGGACTTACAACAACCTACGAGCAGTACTTC
J: TRBJ1-2; size: NA; V: TRBV18; D: NA; length: 12; CDR3: CASSLGVEGYTF; DNA: TGTGCCAGCTCACTTGGGGTTGAAGGCTACACCTTC
J: TRBJ2-1; size: few; V: TRBV7-9; D: NA; length: 15; CDR3: CASSYKGLQGNEQFF; DNA: TGTGCCAGCAGCTATAAAGGGCTCCAGGGCAATGAGCAGTTCTTC
J: TRBJ1-1; size: many; V: TRBV27; D: TRBD1; length: 13; CDR3: CASKDRVGGEAFF; DNA: TGTGCCAGCAAGGACAGGGTAGGTGGGGAAGCTTTCTTT
J: TRBJ2-3; size: few; V: TRBV15; D: TRBD2; length: 17; CDR3: CATSIGLAGGVADTQYF; DNA: TGTGCCACCAGCATCGGACTAGCGGGAGGAGTAGCAGATACGCAGTATTTT
J: TRBJ2-5; size: many; V: TRBV7-8; D: NA; length: 12; CDR3: CASSIYLETQYF; DNA: TGTGCCAGCAGCATCTACCTAGAGACCCAGTACTTC
J: TRBJ2-5; size: many; V: TRBV28; D: NA; length: 13; CDR3: CASSEGFLGTQYF; DNA: TGTGCCAGCAGTGAGGGTTTCTTAGGGACCCAGTACTTC
J: TRBJ2-7; size: many; V: TRBV27; D: NA; length: 14; CDR3: CASAYGGVDYEQYF; DNA: TGTGCCAGCGCATATGGGGGAGTTGACTACGAGCAGTACTTC
J: TRBJ2-7; size: many; V: TRBV5-1; D: NA; length: 13; CDR3: CASSLVGGDEQYF; DNA: TGCGCCAGCAGCTTGGTAGGTGGAGACGAGCAGTACTTC